One and the same sample provided the 26 T cell receptor beta chains below, sequenced in a study of T-cell reconstitution after alpha-beta-depleted transplantation in children. Preparation of the TCRbeta library involved a method that used unique molecular identifiers. MiXCR, run by TCRdb on the PCR reads, gives a single entry per CDR3 protein. The sample lists about 310,000 distinct CDR3 sequences, more than 20% seen once, with about 10% in the top ten. The sample in question was PBMCs, mostly from graft donor cells, obtained 180 days after TCRalphabeta/CD19-depleted stem cell transplant. The receptor set was obtained from a male patient younger than 18 who had a stem cell transplant for acute lymphoblastic leukemia, so the T cells may come from the graft donor.

The chain employs TRBV5-1 and TRBJ2-7, with D hard to call. Germline CDR1 reads SGHRS; CDR2 reads YFSETQ. This CDR3 comprises 14 residues. V was shortened by 1 base and J by 3 bases, with 11 bases between the two germline ends. The CDR3 DNA reads as TGCGCCAGCAGCTTGTGGACCCGTAGCTACGAGCAGTACTTC. Protein sequence: CASSLWTRSYEQYF.

The chain employs TRBV12-3 or TRBV12-4 and TRBJ2-1, with 8 bases that match TRBD2. CDR3 length equals 12 residues. CDR3 residues: CVGGASYNEQFF. Here the CDR3 DNA reads TGTGTCGGGGGGGCGTCCTACAATGAGCAGTTCTTC.

This chain joins TRBV12-3 or TRBV12-4 and TRBJ2-6; TRBD1 agrees at 7 bases. CDR3 size: 18 residues. The V and J ends lost 6 bases and 0 bases, in that order; junction bases with no gene match: 11. CDR3 in amino acids: CASSSTGSPFSGANVLTF. Here the CDR3 DNA reads TGTGCCAGCAGCTCGACAGGGAGTCCCTTCTCTGGGGCCAACGTCCTGACTTTC.

The chain has TRBV18 and TRBJ1-1, with D maybe TRBD1 (6 bases). The CDR3 consists of 14 residues. Deletions cut 4 bases from V and 7 bases from J, with 16 bases between. Germline loops: CDR1 KGHSH, CDR2 LQKENI. The CDR3 loop is CASSQGGWTVEAFF. The CDR3 region has the DNA TGTGCCAGCTCACAGGGGGGATGGACGGTTGAAGCTTTCTTT.

The chain combines TRBV7-2 with TRBJ1-2; 9 bases map to TRBD1. The CDR3 is 14 residues long. Per the germline V gene, CDR1 is SGHTA and CDR2 is FQGNSA. V dropped 5 bases and J dropped 1; count of bases not matched to a gene: 2. DNA for the CDR3: TGTGCCAGCAGCCAGACAGGGGGTAACTATGGCTACACCTTC. Its protein is CASSQTGGNYGYTF. Complete variable domain (other parts from reference TRBV7-2 and TRBJ1-2): GAGVSQSPSNKVTEKGKDVELRCDPISGHTALYWYRQSLGQGLEFLIYFQGNSAPDKSGLPSDRFSAERTGGSVSTLTIQRTQQEDSAVYLCASSQTGGNYGYTFGSGTRLTVV.

This chain connects TRBV5-1 to TRBJ2-7, with 7 bases lining up with TRBD1. The V segment lost 1 base and the J segment 3 bases; nucleotides outside the gene matches: 7. The length of the CDR3 is 15 residues. From germline, CDR1 is SGHRS and CDR2 YFSETQ. This CDR3 reads CASSLKTGLVYEQYF. The DNA of the CDR3 is TGCGCCAGCAGCTTGAAGACAGGGTTGGTCTACGAGCAGTACTTC.

The chain couples TRBV10-3 to TRBJ2-3; TRBD1 agrees at 9 bases. After removal of 5 bases from V and 6 bases from J, the junction contained 3 bases not matched to a gene. The CDR3 has 13 amino acids. Germline values: CDR1 ENHRY, CDR2 SYGVKD. The CDR3, as DNA: TGTGCCATCAGTTCCGGGACAGGGGATACGCAGTATTTT. Translation gives CAISSGTGDTQYF.

The chain joins TRBV12-3 or TRBV12-4 to TRBJ2-7, with 11 bases aligning to TRBD2. The ends lost 0 bases at V and 1 base at J; junction bases unmatched: 2. This CDR3 has 16 residues. The CDR3 DNA is TGTGCCAGCAGTTTAGCTAGCGGGAGGGGTTCCTACGAGCAGTACTTC. It is translated as CASSLASGRGSYEQYF.

The rearrangement links TRBV24-1 to TRBJ2-3; weak D call: TRBD2 (6 bases). CDR3 size: 13 residues. The V and J ends lost 7 bases and 4 bases respectively, with 11 bases between them. The germline V gene encodes CDR1 KGHDR and CDR2 SFDVKD. The CDR3 DNA is TGTGCCACCAGACCTAGCGCTGCAGATACGCAGTATTTT. Translating gives CATRPSAADTQYF.

CDR3 loop: CASSLGTGGFTDTQYF. CDR3 coding DNA: TGTGCCAGCAGCTTAGGTACAGGGGGCTTCACAGATACGCAGTATTTT. This chain joins TRBV11-2 and TRBJ2-3; TRBD1 aligns across 9 bases. This CDR3 is 16 amino acids long. Germline V gene sequence: CDR1 SGHAT, CDR2 FQNNGV. V lost 1 base to trimming and J lost 2 bases; unmatched junction nucleotides: 4. The full variable domain, in which reference TRBV11-2 and TRBJ2-3 provide the parts outside the CDR3, is EAGVAQSPRYKIIEKRQSVAFWCNPISGHATLYWYQQILGQGPKLLIQFQNNGVVDDSQLPKDRFSAERLKGVDSTLKIQPAKLEDSAVYLCASSLGTGGFTDTQYFGPGTRLTVL.

This clonotype turned up a few times. J is TRBJ1-5 and V is TRBV18; TRBD1 agrees at 7 bases. The germline CDR1 and CDR2 sequences are KGHSH and LQKENI. This CDR3 has 14 amino acids. After removal of 3 bases from V and 6 bases from J, the junction contained 5 bases not matched to a gene. The CDR3 region is CASSPQGVGQPQHF. As DNA, the CDR3 is TGTGCCAGCTCACCTCAGGGGGTGGGTCAGCCCCAGCATTTT.

This clonotype showed up just a few times. The chain joins TRBV7-3 to TRBJ2-2; D possibly corresponds to TRBD1 (6 bases). CDR1 is SGHTA and CDR2 is FQGTGA in the germline V gene. The germline V and J ends were trimmed by 3 bases and 1 base, with 6 bases remaining between them. CDR3 length equals 14 residues. CDR3 bases: TGTGCCAGCAGCTTGGACAGGAACACCGGGGAGCTGTTTTTT. Its translation: CASSLDRNTGELFF.

This clonotype was counted once. The chain uses TRBV27 and TRBJ2-2; possible D gene TRBD2, 5 bases. Germline V gives CDR1 MNHEY, CDR2 SMNVEV (reference sequence). This CDR3 is 16 amino acids long. V gave up 3 bases and J gave up 3 bases, with 14 bases separating them. CDR3: CASSFPSWRDTGELFF. The CDR3 coding sequence is TGTGCCAGCAGTTTCCCTAGCTGGAGAGACACCGGGGAGCTGTTTTTT.

The chain links TRBV29-1 to TRBJ2-1; D unresolved. The CDR3 totals 17 residues. V was trimmed by 3 bases and J by 0 bases, leaving 18 bases between them. Per the germline V gene, CDR1 is SQVTM and CDR2 is ANQGSEA. Written as DNA, the CDR3 is TGCAGCGTTGATTCTCCCGGCCCCCCGAGCTCCTACAATGAGCAGTTCTTC. Its protein product is CSVDSPGPPSSYNEQFF.

A few counts support this clonotype. The rearrangement links TRBV27 to TRBJ2-3; 8 nucleotides line up with TRBD2. CDR3 length: 15 residues. After removal of 5 bases from V and 2 bases from J, the junction contained 6 bases not matched to a gene. Germline V lookup: CDR1 MNHEY, CDR2 SMNVEV (reference sequence). CDR3 in DNA: TGTGCCAGCAGTGTCGGGAGGGCGCTCACAGATACGCAGTATTTT. This translates into CASSVGRALTDTQYF.

The rearrangement links TRBV3-1 to TRBJ2-7; the match to TRBD2 covers 9 bases. In germline, CDR1 is LGHDT, CDR2 YNNKEL (reference sequence). Trimming at V came to 4 bases and at J to 0 bases, leaving 4 bases not matched to a gene. The CDR3 runs 15 residues. CDR3 residues: CASSPSGRSSYEQYF. The CDR3 nucleotides read TGTGCCAGCAGCCCCAGCGGGAGGTCCTCCTACGAGCAGTACTTC.

The rearrangement links TRBV7-8 to TRBJ1-2; TRBD1 aligns across 7 bases. The CDR3 runs to 16 residues. V shed 2 bases, J shed 4 bases, and the junction held 10 bases outside the gene matches. The V gene's germline CDR1 is SGHVS and CDR2 FQNEAQ. As DNA, the CDR3 is TGTGCCAGCAGCTTAAGGGACAGCGTTTCCTCCTATGGCTACACCTTC. Encoded protein: CASSLRDSVSSYGYTF.

This clonotype was observed a few times. The rearrangement joins TRBV29-1 to TRBJ2-7; D is unclear. The CDR3 totals 12 residues. In germline, CDR1 is SQVTM, CDR2 ANQGSEA. V was shortened by 0 bases and J by 5 bases, with 8 bases between the two germline ends. As DNA, the CDR3 is TGCAGCGTTGAAGAAACGCTGAACGAGCAGTACTTC. Translated, it gives CSVEETLNEQYF.

This clonotype appeared a few times. This chain joins TRBV4-1 and TRBJ1-4, with D unclear. Germline assignment: CDR1 MGHRA and CDR2 YSYEKL. This CDR3 contains 17 residues. Trimming left V 3 bases short and J 3 bases short, with 17 bases between. The chain's CDR3 is CASSHYRTAQANEKLFF. DNA for the CDR3: TGCGCCAGCAGCCACTATAGGACTGCGCAAGCTAATGAAAAACTGTTTTTT.

The chain joins TRBV14 to TRBJ2-3, with 10 bases identical to TRBD2. This CDR3 region has 13 residues. Germline CDR1 SGHDN, CDR2 FVKESK. J was trimmed by 4 bases and V by 6 bases; bases with no gene match: 1. The CDR3 nucleotides are TGTGCCAGCAGACTAGCGGGATCAGATACGCAGTATTTT. This translates into CASRLAGSDTQYF.

Here the CDR3 DNA reads TGCAGTGCTCGGCGGGACAGCCTTGGACGGGAGCAGTTCTTC. Its protein product is CSARRDSLGREQFF. The V call is TRBV20-1, the J call TRBJ2-1; D possibly corresponds to TRBD1 (7 bases). Trimming stripped 5 bases from V and 10 bases from J, with 21 bases between. There are 14 residues in the CDR3. Germline CDR1 is DFQATT and CDR2 is SNEGSKA (reference sequence).

To note about this clonotype: The junction and the germline gene differ at one end; a read error may be behind it. J is TRBJ1-5 and V is TRBV20-1, with D unclear. The CDR3 spans 15 residues. Germline values: CDR1 DFQATT, CDR2 SNEGSKA (reference sequence). For the CDR3, the DNA is TGCAGTGCTGGAGAGTGGGAAGAGGGCGGTCAGCCCCAGCATTTT. It encodes CSAGEWEEGGQPQHF.

The CDR3 protein is CASSVGGGRNQPQHF. CDR3 nucleotide sequence: TGTGCCAGCAGCGTAGGGGGGGGCCGGAATCAGCCCCAGCATTTT. The chain carries TRBV9 and TRBJ1-5; D might be TRBD1 (6 bases). The germline V gene has CDR1 SGDLS and CDR2 YYNGEE. This CDR3 spans 15 amino acids. Trimming pared 0 bases from V and 4 bases from J, leaving 11 bases between.

This clonotype has just a few counts. CDR3 residues: CSARGSPGYGYTF. The CDR3 DNA sequence: TGCAGTGCTAGAGGTTCGCCAGGGTATGGCTACACCTTC. V gene TRBV20-1 combines with J gene TRBJ1-2; a weak D match, TRBD1 (5 bases). Germline-derived CDR1 and CDR2 are DFQATT and SNEGSKA (reference sequence). The CDR3 length is 13 residues. Trimming cost V 1 base and J 5 bases, with 11 bases left between them.

This sequence joins TRBV7-3 and TRBJ2-5, with 10 bases matching TRBD1. The CDR3 spans 13 residues. Per germline, CDR1 SGHTA and CDR2 FQGTGA. The V segment lost 6 bases and the J segment 7 bases; nucleotides outside the gene matches: 5. CDR3 DNA: TGTGCCAGCAGTATCGGGACAGGGGTGACCCAGTACTTC. This translates into CASSIGTGVTQYF.

In this sample, this clonotype turned up a few times. This chain joins TRBV20-1 and TRBJ2-3; 7 bases align to TRBD2. Trimming removed 3 bases from V and 3 bases from J; junction bases left unmatched: 9. The CDR3 length is 15 residues. The germline V gene encodes CDR1 DFQATT and CDR2 SNEGSKA (reference sequence). The chain's CDR3 is CSARSSGWGTDTQYF. Written as DNA, the CDR3 is TGCAGTGCTAGGTCTAGCGGATGGGGGACAGATACGCAGTATTTT.